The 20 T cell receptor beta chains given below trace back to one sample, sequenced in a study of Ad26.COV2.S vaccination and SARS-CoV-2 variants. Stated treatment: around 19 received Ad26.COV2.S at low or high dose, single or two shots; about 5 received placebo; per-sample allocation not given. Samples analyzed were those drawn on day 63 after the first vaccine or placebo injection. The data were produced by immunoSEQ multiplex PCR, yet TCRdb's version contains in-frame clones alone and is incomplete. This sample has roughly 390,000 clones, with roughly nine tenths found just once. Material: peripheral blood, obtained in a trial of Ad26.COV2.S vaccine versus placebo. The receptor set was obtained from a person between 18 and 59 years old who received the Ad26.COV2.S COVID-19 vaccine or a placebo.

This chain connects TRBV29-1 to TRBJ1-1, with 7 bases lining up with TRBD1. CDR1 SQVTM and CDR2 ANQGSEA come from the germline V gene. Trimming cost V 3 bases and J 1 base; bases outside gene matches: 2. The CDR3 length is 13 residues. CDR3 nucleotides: TGCAGCGTTGAGGCAGGGGGGAACACTGAAGCTTTCTTT. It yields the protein CSVEAGGNTEAFF.

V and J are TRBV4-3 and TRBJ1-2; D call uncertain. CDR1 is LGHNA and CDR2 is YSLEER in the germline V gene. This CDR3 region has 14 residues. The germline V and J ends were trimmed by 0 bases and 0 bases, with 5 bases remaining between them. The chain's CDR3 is CASSQDLANYGYTF. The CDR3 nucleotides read TGCGCCAGCAGCCAAGATCTCGCTAACTATGGCTACACCTTC.

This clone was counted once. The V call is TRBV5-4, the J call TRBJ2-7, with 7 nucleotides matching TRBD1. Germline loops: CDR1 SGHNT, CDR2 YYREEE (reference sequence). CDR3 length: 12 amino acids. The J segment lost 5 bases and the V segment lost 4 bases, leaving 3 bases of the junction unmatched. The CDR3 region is CASSADRDEQYF. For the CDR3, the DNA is TGTGCCAGCAGCGCCGACAGGGACGAGCAGTACTTC.

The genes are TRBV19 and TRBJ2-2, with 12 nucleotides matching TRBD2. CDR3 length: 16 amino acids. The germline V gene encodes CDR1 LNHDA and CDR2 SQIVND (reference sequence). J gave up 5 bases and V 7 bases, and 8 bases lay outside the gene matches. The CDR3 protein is CASTTGLAGRTGELFF. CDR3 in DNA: TGTGCCAGTACTACCGGACTAGCGGGGCGGACCGGGGAGCTGTTTTTT.

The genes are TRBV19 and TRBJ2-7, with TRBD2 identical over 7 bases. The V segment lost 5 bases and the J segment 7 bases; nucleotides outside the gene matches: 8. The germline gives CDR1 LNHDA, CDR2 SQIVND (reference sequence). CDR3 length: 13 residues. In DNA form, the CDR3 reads TGTGCCAGTAGTCGCGGGAGAGAACAAGAGCAGTACTTC. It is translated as CASSRGREQEQYF.

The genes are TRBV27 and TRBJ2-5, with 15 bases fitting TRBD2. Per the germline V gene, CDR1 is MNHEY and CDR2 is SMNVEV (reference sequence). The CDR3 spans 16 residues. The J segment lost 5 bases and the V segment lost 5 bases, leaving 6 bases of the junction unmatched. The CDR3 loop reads CASSPGLAGGWETQYF. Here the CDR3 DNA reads TGTGCCAGCAGTCCGGGACTAGCGGGGGGTTGGGAGACCCAGTACTTC.

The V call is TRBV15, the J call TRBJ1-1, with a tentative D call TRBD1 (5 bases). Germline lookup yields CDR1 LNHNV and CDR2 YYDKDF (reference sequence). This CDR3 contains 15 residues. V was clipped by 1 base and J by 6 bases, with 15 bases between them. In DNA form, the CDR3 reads TGTGCCACCAGCAGAGGAGGGACGGGTAGTGCTGAAGCTTTCTTT. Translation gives CATSRGGTGSAEAFF.

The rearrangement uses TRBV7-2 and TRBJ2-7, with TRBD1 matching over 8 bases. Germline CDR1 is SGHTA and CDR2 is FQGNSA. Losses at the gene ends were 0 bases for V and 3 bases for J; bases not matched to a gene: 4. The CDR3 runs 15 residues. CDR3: CASSLARTGYYEQYF. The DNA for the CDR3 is TGTGCCAGCAGCTTAGCGAGGACAGGGTACTACGAGCAGTACTTC. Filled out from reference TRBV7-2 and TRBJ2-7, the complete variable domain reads GAGVSQSPSNKVTEKGKDVELRCDPISGHTALYWYRQSLGQGLEFLIYFQGNSAPDKSGLPSDRFSAERTGGSVSTLTIQRTQQEDSAVYLCASSLARTGYYEQYFGPGTRLTVT.

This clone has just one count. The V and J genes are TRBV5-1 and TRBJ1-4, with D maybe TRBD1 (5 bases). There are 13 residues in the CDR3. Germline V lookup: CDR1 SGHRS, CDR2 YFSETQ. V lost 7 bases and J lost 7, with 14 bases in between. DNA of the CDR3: TGCGCCAGCCGCGGGGGTTTTGGTGAAAAACTGTTTTTT. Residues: CASRGGFGEKLFF.

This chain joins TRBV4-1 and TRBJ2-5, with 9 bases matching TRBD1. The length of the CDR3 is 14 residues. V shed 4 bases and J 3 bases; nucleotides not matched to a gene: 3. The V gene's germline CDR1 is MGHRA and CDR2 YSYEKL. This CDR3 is CASSPWTGEETQYF. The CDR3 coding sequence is TGCGCCAGCAGCCCTTGGACAGGGGAAGAGACCCAGTACTTC.

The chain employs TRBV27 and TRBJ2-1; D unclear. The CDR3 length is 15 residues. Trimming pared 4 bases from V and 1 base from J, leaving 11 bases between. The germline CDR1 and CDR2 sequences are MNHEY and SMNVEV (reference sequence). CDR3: CASSSGLSSYNEQFF. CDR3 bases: TGTGCCAGCAGTTCCGGCCTAAGTTCCTACAATGAGCAGTTCTTC.

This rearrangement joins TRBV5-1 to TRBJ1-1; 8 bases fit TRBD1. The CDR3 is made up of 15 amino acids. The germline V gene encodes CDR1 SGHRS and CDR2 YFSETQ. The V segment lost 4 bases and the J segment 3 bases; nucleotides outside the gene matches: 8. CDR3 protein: CASSLLQGADTEAFF. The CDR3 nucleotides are TGCGCCAGCAGCCTCCTCCAGGGGGCAGACACTGAAGCTTTCTTT.

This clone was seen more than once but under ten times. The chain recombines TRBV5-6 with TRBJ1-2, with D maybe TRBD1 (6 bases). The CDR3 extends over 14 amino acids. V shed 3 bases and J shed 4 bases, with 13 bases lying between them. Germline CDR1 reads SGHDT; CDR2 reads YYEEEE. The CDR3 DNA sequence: TGTGCCAGCAGCTCCGGGACACACTTCTATGGCTACACCTTC. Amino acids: CASSSGTHFYGYTF.

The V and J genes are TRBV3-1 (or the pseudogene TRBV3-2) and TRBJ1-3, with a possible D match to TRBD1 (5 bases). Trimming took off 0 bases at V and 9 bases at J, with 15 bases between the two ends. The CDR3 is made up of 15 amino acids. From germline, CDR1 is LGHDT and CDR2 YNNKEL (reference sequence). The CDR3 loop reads CASSQDTNRRGTIYF. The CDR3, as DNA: TGTGCCAGCAGCCAAGACACTAACCGGAGGGGCACCATATATTTT.

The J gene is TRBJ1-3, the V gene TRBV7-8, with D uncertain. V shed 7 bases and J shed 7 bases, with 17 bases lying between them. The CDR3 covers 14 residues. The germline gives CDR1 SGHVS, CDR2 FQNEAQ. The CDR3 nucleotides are TGTGCCAGCACACCCGGGCGCTCCCCGAACACCATATATTTT. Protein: CASTPGRSPNTIYF.

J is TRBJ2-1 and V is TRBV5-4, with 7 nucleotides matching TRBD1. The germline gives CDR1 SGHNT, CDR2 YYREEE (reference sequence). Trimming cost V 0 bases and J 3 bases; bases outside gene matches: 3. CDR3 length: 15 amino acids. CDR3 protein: CASSLEGALYNEQFF. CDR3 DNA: TGTGCCAGCAGCTTGGAGGGGGCCCTCTACAATGAGCAGTTCTTC.

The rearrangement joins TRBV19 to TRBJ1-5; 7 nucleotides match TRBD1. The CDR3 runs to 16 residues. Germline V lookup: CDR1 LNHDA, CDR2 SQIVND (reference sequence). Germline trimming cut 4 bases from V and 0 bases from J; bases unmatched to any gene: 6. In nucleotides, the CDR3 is TGTGCCAGTAGTACCCGGGACAGATATAGCAATCAGCCCCAGCATTTT. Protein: CASSTRDRYSNQPQHF.

This chain's CDR3 is CASTRDPVWTEAFF. CDR3 DNA sequence: TGTGCCAGCACTCGGGACCCCGTTTGGACTGAAGCTTTCTTT. The chain is built from TRBV6-5 and TRBJ1-1; TRBD1 might be the D (5 bases). Germline CDR1 and CDR2: MNHEY and SVGAGI. The length of the CDR3 is 14 residues. The V and J ends lost 7 bases and 5 bases respectively, with 17 bases between them.

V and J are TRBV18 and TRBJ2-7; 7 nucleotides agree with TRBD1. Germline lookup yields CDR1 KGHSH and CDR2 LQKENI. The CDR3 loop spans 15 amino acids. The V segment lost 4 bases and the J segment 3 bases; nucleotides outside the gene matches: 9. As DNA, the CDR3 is TGTGCCAGCTCACTCGAACAGGGGATAGTCTACGAGCAGTACTTC. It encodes CASSLEQGIVYEQYF.

CDR3 in DNA: TGTGCCAGCAGTTTAAACAATGACTACGAGCAGTACTTC. It is translated as CASSLNNDYEQYF. J is TRBJ2-7 and V is TRBV27; no reliable D call. CDR3 length: 13 residues. From germline, CDR1 is MNHEY and CDR2 SMNVEV (reference sequence). V lost 2 bases to trimming and J lost 3 bases, with 8 bases between them.